What follows is one T cell receptor (beta chain) and its context. Its antigen is unknown. This specimen comes from a study of human T cells and chemical hapten exposure. The overall study: Sensitization was performed using 2% DPC on a roughly 2 cm by roughly 2 cm upper inner arm skin site. Weekly administration of diphenylcyclopropenone to the scalp of patients continued throughout the approximately 24-week study. Study results and caveats: It should be noted that donors had alopecia, so their immune response may differ from healthy people's. The study found expanded TCRs formed significantly more large CDR3 similarity clusters than controls.

The sample's time point: pre-sensitization, week 0. The treatment: therapeutic diphenylcyclopropenone sensitization with weekly scalp DPC. TCRdb analysed the RACE reads with MiXCR anew, one entry per CDR3 protein. The table lists fewer than 300,000 distinct CDR3 sequences, approximately 8.6% of them singletons. The origin of this receptor is a middle-aged woman with alopecia areata. Some clones in this sample may be carry-over from other donors' samples. The sample was whole blood, taken in connection with sensitization to the hapten diphenylcyclopropenone (DPC).

The DNA for the CDR3 is TGCAGCGTTGAAGGGGGCTATGAAAAACTGTTTTTT. The encoded protein is CSVEGGYEKLFF. V gene TRBV29-1 combines with J gene TRBJ1-4; TRBD1 might be the D (5 bases). The CDR3 sequence is 12 residues long. Germline CDR1 reads SQVTM; CDR2 reads ANQGSEA. With 1 base removed from V and 6 bases from J, the gap between germline ends came to 6 bases.